The sequence of this T cell receptor beta chain was determined in a study of somatic mutations in cytotoxic T cells in rheumatoid arthritis (dated by TCRdb to about 2017). In the study overall: Before any treatment started and right after they were diagnosed, patients gave peripheral blood samples (30 ml EDTA). Some T-cell populations stained with V beta antibodies were sorted by flow on a FACSAria II or Sony SH800 to nearly 100% purity, with sorted V beta1+ cells additionally subjected to TCRB sequencing. The study asked whether expanded CD8+ T-cell clones in newly diagnosed, untreated rheumatoid arthritis carry somatic mutations, and used TCRB deep sequencing to characterize clonality. TCRB deep sequencing covered 65 to 80 patients with rheumatoid arthritis along with 15 to 20 healthy controls. The median ages of the patient and control groups were essentially identical.

The immunoSEQ assay was applied to genomic DNA for TCRB CDR3 sequencing. The published analysis was carried out like this. Only a few patient CD8+ clones larger than 1% matched published virus-specific TCRB sequences when compared against them. Only productive TCRB rearrangements were included in the analyses. Defining a clone by its unique TCRB CDR3 sequence, the study calculated clonality as a productive clonality index derived from Shannon entropy. Repertoire overlap for a pair of samples was computed from each clone's template counts relative to total templates per sample. V-gene usage from TCRB sequencing and V-gene usage measured by flow cytometry were correlated (Spearman r of under 0.7). Drawn from immuneACCESS, this table holds only the in-frame rearrangements with V and J called that TCRdb kept. Clones are partly lost; checked studies trace under half to an unresolved V gene and leave the rest unexplained. D and trimming were read from the DNA, whereas the V and J calls and clone size are those reported in that table. Across this sample there are about 11,000 clones, with just under 85% seen only once. The ten biggest clones cover under 9.5% of the sample.

Of note for this clone: Its antigen specificity is not known. No per-base quality is available; no much larger clone lies one base away.

Relative to germline, V is 3 bases shorter and J is 5 bases shorter, with 11 bases between their ends. The CDR3 measures 13 amino acids from cysteine to phenylalanine. Left in the record is the CDR3 DNA by itself, 39 bases read in frame from the first base. CDR1 and CDR2 are drawn from the germline V gene: SGDLS, YYNGEE. The paper's findings and limits, for the study overall: CD8+ T-cell clonality in rheumatoid arthritis patients was not significantly different from that in age-matched healthy controls. CD8+ clonality increased with age in patients (Spearman r of about 0.45) but not in healthy controls. Several identical CD8+ TCRB sequences were found in both blood and synovial fluid, and in about an eighth of the 65 patients the largest CD8+ clone exceeded 20% of CD8+ cells. The antigen targets of the expanded CD8+ clones were unknown, and absence from virus-specific databases did not rule out viral specificity. No adjustment for multiple comparisons was made for the slight TRBV07 underrepresentation in patients.

CD4+ and CD8+ cells were isolated by positive magnetic bead selection on an AutoMACS, and purity was checked by flow cytometry. A TCR V beta antibody panel was used in flow cytometry to screen first for clonal expansions, which were then characterized by TCRB deep sequencing of sorted CD8+ fractions. Ficoll-Paque PLUS density gradient separation was used to isolate peripheral blood mononuclear cells. DNA was extracted from CD4-enriched, CD8-enriched or PBMC samples with Nucleospin Tissue or Tissue XS kits and quantified with a Qubit 2.0 fluorometer. The sequence links TRBV9 to TRBJ1-2; the D region possibly corresponds to TRBD1 (5 bases align). This receptor was identified in a woman aged 60 to 75 with rheumatoid arthritis. The sequencing input was CD8+ T cells sorted from blood. The CDR3 here reads CASSDGGGYGYTF. DNA sequence: TGTGCCAGCAGCGACGGGGGGGGTTATGGCTACACCTTC.